This T cell receptor (beta chain) was profiled in a study of T cell responses to AZD1222 COVID-19 vaccine. As for the study in general: Whether given at about 4 or about 12 weeks, second doses were pooled.

Method: immunoSEQ multiplex PCR; TCRdb's copy keeps in-frame clones and lacks some. The table records about 180,000 clones, about 85% of them present only once. Study observations and caveats: At study baseline, merely about 6 AZD1222 recipients were seropositive. Across the whole spike, CD4 TCRs peaked at regions 160-218 and 743-854. Vaccination with two AZD1222 doses was followed by a rise in Spike-specific TCR breadth and depth.

The V and J ends lost 8 bases and 3 bases, in that order; junction bases with no gene match: 14. This CDR3 is 17 amino acids long. Per the germline V gene, CDR1 is MDHEN and CDR2 is SYDVKM. Concerning this clone: The target antigen is unknown.

Sequencing was performed on peripheral blood, taken on day 0 of AZD1222 vaccination. The TCR sequence derives from an adult in good health. V gene TRBV28 combines with J gene TRBJ2-7, with TRBD1 matching over 12 bases. Here the CDR3 reads CASASGTGGAVFYEQYF. As DNA, the CDR3 is TGTGCCAGCGCCTCCGGGACAGGGGGCGCGGTGTTCTACGAGCAGTACTTC.